A selection of T cell receptor beta chains follows, all from one sample in a study of T cells after yellow fever vaccination. TCRdb ran MiXCR on the 5' RACE reads and lists one entry per CDR3 protein. The table lists approximately 510,000 distinct CDR3 sequences, 20% to 25% of them singletons. Material: PBMCs, obtained about 21 days after the first yellow fever vaccination. Every receptor here comes from a young man who received the YFV17D yellow fever vaccine. CDR3s include the opening cysteine and the closing phenylalanine or tryptophan. The order of the fields is J gene, D gene, V gene, clone size, CDR3 DNA, CDR3 protein. D genes are given only for firm matches. Some rows mark clone size as missing; the rest say once, few, many or name a class of expanded clone.

TRBJ1-5	NA	TRBV12-3/TRBV12-4	NA	TGTGCCAGCAGTTTGGGACGGTTCGGAGTCCAGCCCCAGCATTTT	CASSLGRFGVQPQHF
TRBJ2-2	NA	TRBV19	NA	TGTGCCAGTAGTGTCAGGGGCAACACCGGGGAGCTGTTTTTT	CASSVRGNTGELFF
TRBJ2-1	TRBD2	TRBV9	few	TGTGCCAGCAGCCCAAACCCGGGACTAGACTCTAATGAGCAGTTCTTC	CASSPNPGLDSNEQFF
TRBJ2-7	TRBD2	TRBV12-3/TRBV12-4	NA	TGTGCCAGCAGCCCGTGGCGGGGGGCCTACGAGCAGTACTTC	CASSPWRGAYEQYF
TRBJ2-1	NA	TRBV20-1	NA	TGCAGTGCTCGCAGGGTTATGAGCTCCTACAATGAGCAGTTCTTC	CSARRVMSSYNEQFF
TRBJ1-5	NA	TRBV6-2/TRBV6-3	NA	TGTGCCAGTAGCCGGGGGGACCCGAAGCCCCAGCATTTT	CASSRGDPKPQHF
TRBJ1-4	NA	TRBV5-6	once	TGTGCCAGCAGCTTGTTCGGGAGGGGCAAGAATGAAAAACTGTTTTTT	CASSLFGRGKNEKLFF
TRBJ1-1	NA	TRBV29-1	NA	TGCAGCGTTGAAGGCGTCGGGGGCGCGGGCACTGAAGCTTTCTTT	CSVEGVGGAGTEAFF
TRBJ1-6	TRBD1	TRBV5-1	NA	TGCGCCAGCAGCTTGGCCGACAGGGTCGATTCACCCCTCCACTTT	CASSLADRVDSPLHF
TRBJ2-7	TRBD2	TRBV4-3	NA	TGCGCCAGCAGCTTCACGACTAGCGGGGCCTACGAGCAGTACTTC	CASSFTTSGAYEQYF
TRBJ2-2	NA	TRBV20-1	NA	TGCAGTGCTAGAGACAGGGAAATATGGAGGCCCGGGGAGCTGTTTTTT	CSARDREIWRPGELFF
TRBJ2-1	NA	TRBV7-9	NA	TGTGCCAGCTGGGGGGAGAGTTATGAGCAGTTCTTC	CASWGESYEQFF
TRBJ2-1	NA	TRBV28	NA	TGTGCCAGCACCACCACAGAGAGCTCCTACAATGAGCAGTTCTTC	CASTTTESSYNEQFF
TRBJ2-7	TRBD2	TRBV4-1	few	TGCGCCAGCAGCCAACGACTAGCGGGGGGTTCCTACGAGCAGTACTTC	CASSQRLAGGSYEQYF
TRBJ2-7	NA	TRBV7-8	few	TGTGCCAGCAGCTTAGGACAGGACGAGCAGTACTTC	CASSLGQDEQYF
TRBJ2-7	NA	TRBV20-1	few	TGCAGTGCTAGAGATCCTTCAGGGGTTTGGGCCGAGCAGTACTTC	CSARDPSGVWAEQYF
TRBJ1-2	NA	TRBV12-3/TRBV12-4	NA	TGTGCCAGCAGTCTCCGGGTCGGGATGAATGGCTACACCTTC	CASSLRVGMNGYTF
TRBJ2-5	NA	TRBV20-1	NA	TGCAGTGCTGGAAGAGAGGGAGTCCGAGAGACCCAGTACTTC	CSAGREGVRETQYF
TRBJ1-5	NA	TRBV5-5	medium-sized	TGTGCCAGCAGCTTATACCGGGACTCCCCCAGGCCCCAGCATTTT	CASSLYRDSPRPQHF
TRBJ2-1	TRBD2	TRBV3-1	few	TGTGCCAGCAGCCAAGATAGCGGGGTGATAGGACCCTACAATGAGCAGTTCTTC	CASSQDSGVIGPYNEQFF
TRBJ2-3	NA	TRBV10-3	NA	TGTGCCATCAGTGGGGTCCATACGCAGTATTTT	CAISGVHTQYF
TRBJ1-1	NA	TRBV11-2	NA	TGTGCCAGCAGCTCGCCGACCATAGGGGGTTCCTTTGAAGCTTTCTTT	CASSSPTIGGSFEAFF
TRBJ2-1	TRBD2	TRBV5-1	NA	TGCGCCAGCAGCCGGGGGGGATATACCTACAATGAGCAGTTCTTC	CASSRGGYTYNEQFF
TRBJ2-2	NA	TRBV7-2	NA	TGTGCCAGCAGCCATGACCTAAACACCGGGGAGCTGTTTTTT	CASSHDLNTGELFF
TRBJ2-1	NA	TRBV4-3	few	TGCGCCAGCAGCCAAGATCGGCCATCAGCTTTTGGCGATGAGCAGTTCTTC	CASSQDRPSAFGDEQFF
TRBJ2-1	TRBD2	TRBV15	NA	TGTGCCACCAGCAGAGATTACGGACTAGCAAACAATGAGCAGTTCTTC	CATSRDYGLANNEQFF
TRBJ2-7	TRBD1	TRBV6-5	few	TGTGCCAGCAGCTACCTCCGACAGCAGGGGGTCCGCGAGCAGTACTTC	CASSYLRQQGVREQYF